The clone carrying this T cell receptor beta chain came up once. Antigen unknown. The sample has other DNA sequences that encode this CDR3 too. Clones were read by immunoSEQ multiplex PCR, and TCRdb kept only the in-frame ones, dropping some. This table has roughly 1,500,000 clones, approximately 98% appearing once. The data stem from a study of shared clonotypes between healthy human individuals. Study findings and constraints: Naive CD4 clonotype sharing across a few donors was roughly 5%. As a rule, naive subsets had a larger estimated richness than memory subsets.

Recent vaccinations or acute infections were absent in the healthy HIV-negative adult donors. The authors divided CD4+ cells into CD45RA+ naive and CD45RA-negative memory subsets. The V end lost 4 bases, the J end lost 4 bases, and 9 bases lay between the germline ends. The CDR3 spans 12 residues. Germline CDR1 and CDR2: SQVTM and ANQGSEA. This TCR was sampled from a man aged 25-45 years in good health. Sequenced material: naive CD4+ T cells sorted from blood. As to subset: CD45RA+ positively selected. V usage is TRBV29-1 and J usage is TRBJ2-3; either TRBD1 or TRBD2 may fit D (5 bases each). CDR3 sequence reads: CSVAQGADTQYF. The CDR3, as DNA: TGCAGCGTTGCCCAGGGAGCAGATACGCAGTATTTT.